Presented here are 4 T cell receptor beta chains from one specimen sequenced in a study of T cell responses to AZD1222 COVID-19 vaccine (dated by TCRdb to the early 2020s). Taken with the paper, the label for time point translates to: baseline before first vaccination. Library construction relied on the immunoSEQ multiplex PCR assay. In TCRdb, the immuneACCESS table is reduced to in-frame sequences with V and J assigned. These tables do not hold every clone; where another copy was compared, an unresolved V gene accounts for under half, and the others remain unexplained. The sample profile shows over 90,000 clones; about nine tenths of them were found once. The ten biggest clones cover 4% to 5.5% of the sample. Here the sequenced sample was peripheral blood, taken on day 0 of AZD1222 vaccination. The receptors were sampled from an adult in good health.

The chain couples TRBV2 to TRBJ2-2, with 10 positions matching TRBD2. Trimming took 6 bases from V and 4 from J; bases not matched to a gene: 2. CDR1 and CDR2 from the germline V gene are SNHLY and FYNNEI. The length of the CDR3 is 14 residues. Written as DNA, the CDR3 is TGTGCCAGCAGGGGACTAGCGCGCACCGGGGAGCTGTTTTTT. It codes for CASRGLARTGELFF.

The rearrangement joins TRBV19 to TRBJ2-3; D not certain. The V and J ends lost 0 bases and 0 bases respectively, with 7 bases between them. The CDR3 sequence is 15 residues long. Germline CDR1 reads LNHDA; CDR2 reads SQIVND (reference sequence). The chain's CDR3 is CASSIEGASTDTQYF. The CDR3 coding sequence is TGTGCCAGTAGTATAGAGGGTGCTAGCACAGATACGCAGTATTTT. Variable domain in full (rest from reference TRBV19 and TRBJ2-3): DGGITQSPKYLFRKEGQNVTLSCEQNLNHDAMYWYRQDPGQGLRLIYYSQIVNDFQKGDIAEGYSVSREKKESFPLTVTSAQKNPTAFYLCASSIEGASTDTQYFGPGTRLTVL.

The chain recombines TRBV6-2 or TRBV6-3 with TRBJ2-7; 11 nucleotides line up with TRBD2. This CDR3 comprises 15 residues. Germline V CDR1 and CDR2: MNHEY, SVGEGT. Trimming cost V 2 bases and J 3 bases; bases outside gene matches: 3. This chain's CDR3 is CASSYLTSGGYEQYF. The DNA for the CDR3 is TGTGCCAGCAGTTACCTTACTAGCGGGGGCTACGAGCAGTACTTC.

The chain couples TRBV2 to TRBJ1-6; no reliable D call. The germline gives CDR1 SNHLY, CDR2 FYNNEI. Deletions cut 4 bases from V and 14 bases from J, with 9 bases between. The CDR3 runs to 11 residues. The CDR3, as DNA: TGTGCCAGCAGTGTGGACCTGGCCCTCCACTTT. It codes for CASSVDLALHF.